This T cell receptor beta chain was sequenced during a study of OX40 agonist ivuxolimab in advanced cancers. Turning to the overall study: The costimulatory receptor OX40 (CD134) was targeted by ivuxolimab, a fully human IgG2 agonistic monoclonal antibody. Intravenous ivuxolimab was administered to patients every 2 weeks at six dose levels: 0.01, 0.1, 0.3, 1.5, 3 and 10 mg/kg. Of the approximately 54 dose-escalation patients, hepatocellular carcinoma was present in 19, melanoma in roughly 15, renal cell carcinoma in 9 and head and neck cancer in 9. The dose-escalation cohort was roughly 80% male with a mean age of approximately 60 years, ranging from 23 to 79. Prior anti-PD-1, anti-PD-L1 or anti-CTLA-4 therapy was permitted, and checkpoint inhibitors had been received by around 40% of dose-escalation patients. Partial responses were achieved by three dose-escalation patients, of whom one had hepatocellular carcinoma and two had cutaneous melanoma. Peripheral TCRbeta sequencing was intended to test whether TCR sequence diversity was altered and clonal T-cell expansion was caused by ivuxolimab. The paper describes the monotherapy dose-escalation part (N ≈ 51 patients) of the phase I trial of ivuxolimab.

From its cysteine to its phenylalanine, the CDR3 spans 15 amino acids. The read is trimmed to its CDR3 DNA, 45 bases read in frame from base 1. Reading the germline V gene gives CDR1 MGHRA and CDR2 YSYEKL. At the junction V is shortened by 4 bases and J by 9 bases, with 19 bases in between. Of note for this clone: Its target antigen remains unknown. Per-base quality was not reported, and no clone a single base away is much larger than it.

To sequence the TCRbeta CDR3 region, genomic DNA was isolated from the sorted cells. TCRbeta CDR3 regions were sequenced using the immunoSEQ Assay. TCRdb took over this immuneACCESS table, retaining in-frame rearrangements with V and J assigned. Such tables are incomplete; in checked studies, under half of the missing clones stem from an unresolved V gene, and the remainder is unexplained. The table for this sample lists about 27,000 clones; 82% of them were counted only once. The ten largest clones take up around a fifth of the sample. Broader findings and caveats from the paper: Low levels of normalized T-cell clonal expansion were also seen in some patients who did not respond. In the 0.1-3.0 mg/kg groups, partial responders had among the lowest normalized peripheral clonal expansion, particularly in CD8+ T cells. The antigen specificity of the peripheral T cells that underwent clonal expansion was not determined. At doses of 0.1 to 3.0 mg/kg, clonal expansion of both CD4+ and CD8+ T cells in blood was seen between baseline and week 6. After ivuxolimab, expanded clones were on average more numerous among CD8+ T cells than among CD4+ T cells.

Patients with autoimmune disease history or receiving systemic immunosuppression were excluded from the trial. Peripheral blood for TCR sequencing was drawn from every dose cohort at baseline, at cycle 4 day 1 and at cycle 7 day 1. The samples were taken from a phase I, first-in-human, multicenter, open-label dose-escalation trial of ivuxolimab. Adults with locally advanced or metastatic head and neck squamous cell, hepatocellular, melanoma or renal cell carcinoma were enrolled in the trial. Before TCR sequencing, CD4+ T cells and CD8+ T cells from peripheral blood were sorted into separate populations.

The chain couples TRBV4-1 to TRBJ2-1, with the D gene possibly TRBD1 or TRBD2, each one fitting 5 bases. The sequencing here drew on CD4+ or CD8+ T cells sorted from blood, taken in a trial of the OX40 agonist ivuxolimab. The clonotype was recovered from an adult with an advanced solid tumor such as melanoma, head and neck, liver or kidney cancer. CDR3 reads: CASSPPRDALGEQFF. The DNA sequence is TGCGCCAGCAGCCCCCCCCGGGACGCCCTCGGTGAGCAGTTCTTC.